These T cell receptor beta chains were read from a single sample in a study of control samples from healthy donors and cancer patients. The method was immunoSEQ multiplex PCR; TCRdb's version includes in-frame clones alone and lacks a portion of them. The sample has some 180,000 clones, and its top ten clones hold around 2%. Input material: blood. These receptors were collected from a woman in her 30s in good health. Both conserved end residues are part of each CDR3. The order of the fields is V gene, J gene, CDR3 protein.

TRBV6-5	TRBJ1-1	CASSRPNTEAFF
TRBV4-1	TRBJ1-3	CASSQDRARGAGNTIYF
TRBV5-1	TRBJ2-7	CASSLQGDRFFYEQYF
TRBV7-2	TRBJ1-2	CASSYIIPLRDGVYGYTF
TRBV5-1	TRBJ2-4	CASSLGDGLAKNIQYF
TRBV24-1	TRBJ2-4	CATALGSIQYF
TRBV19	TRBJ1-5	CASKEQGNQPQHF
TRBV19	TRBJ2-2	CASSAWPGQRNTGELFF
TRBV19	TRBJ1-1	CASRGQGNTEAFF
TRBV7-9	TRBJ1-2	CASSKTEANYGYTF
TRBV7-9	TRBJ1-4	CASSLAAQPVRNEKLFF
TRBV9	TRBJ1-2	CASSASDRPISYGYTF
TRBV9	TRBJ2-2	CASSVTRGFGELFF
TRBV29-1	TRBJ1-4	CSVRVGEKLFF
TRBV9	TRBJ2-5	CASSVRSGGAGETQYF
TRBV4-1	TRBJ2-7	CASSPWAGGFNEQYF
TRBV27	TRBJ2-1	CASSSPLYNEQFF
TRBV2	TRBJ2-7	CASLEYYEQYF
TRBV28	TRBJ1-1	CASSLPTGGPDTKAFF
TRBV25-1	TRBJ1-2	CASSQTGYYGYTF
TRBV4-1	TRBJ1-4	CASSQDTAGVFF
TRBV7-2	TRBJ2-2	CASSLAGTSGGLGELFF
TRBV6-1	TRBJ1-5	CASTEAGLDPQHF
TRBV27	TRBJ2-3	CASSREFEDTQYF
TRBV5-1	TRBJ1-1	CASSAGQVETEAFF
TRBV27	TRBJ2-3	CASSSPGSSTDTQYF
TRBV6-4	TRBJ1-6	CASSGGQGRGSPLHF
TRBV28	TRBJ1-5	CASRLPLRANQPQHF
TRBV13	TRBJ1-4	CASSSPDESGGGPNEKLFF
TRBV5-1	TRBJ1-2	CASSLALTGNYGYTF
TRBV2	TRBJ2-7	CASRRTGKGQYF
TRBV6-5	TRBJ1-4	CASSRQADEKLFF
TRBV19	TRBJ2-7	CASSITTRGYGNEQYF
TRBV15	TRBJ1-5	CATSETNSRSGQPQHF
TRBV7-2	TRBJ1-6	CASRESSYNSPLHF
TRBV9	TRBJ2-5	CASSVVEGGPETQYF
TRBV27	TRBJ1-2	CASSLNSYYGYTF
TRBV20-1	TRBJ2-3	CSASLVAGGPNTQYF
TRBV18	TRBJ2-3	CASSPSRRLADTTDTQYF
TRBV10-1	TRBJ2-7	CASSGGPTYEQYF
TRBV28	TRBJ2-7	CASSSQDRENWLFYEQYF
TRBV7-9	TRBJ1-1	CASSLVGHGAENTEAFF